Below, 7 T cell receptor beta chains from the same sample are listed, as sequenced in a study of OX40 agonist ivuxolimab in advanced cancers. This table comes from immunoSEQ multiplex PCR, and its TCRdb copy is limited to in-frame clones, with some not included. Counted here are about 100,000 clones, less than 95% occurring once; the ten biggest clones make up about 1.5%. The sequencing used CD4+ or CD8+ T cells sorted from blood, collected in a trial of the OX40 agonist ivuxolimab. These TCRs come from an adult with an advanced solid tumor such as melanoma, head and neck, liver or kidney cancer.

The chain uses TRBV11-3 and TRBJ1-1; unclear D gene. Germline-derived CDR1 and CDR2 are SGHNT and YENEEA. CDR3 length equals 11 residues. The ends were cut back, 5 bases at V and 8 bases at J, with 9 bases in the middle. In DNA, the CDR3 is TGTGCCAGCAGCGACTCAATAGAAGCTTTCTTT. It yields the protein CASSDSIEAFF.

In its sample, this clone was seen once. The V and J genes are TRBV5-5 and TRBJ2-3; a weak D match, TRBD1 (6 bases). The V end lost 4 bases, the J end lost 2 bases, and 14 bases lay between the germline ends. Germline CDR1 SGHKS, CDR2 YYEKEE (reference sequence). The CDR3 totals 15 residues. This CDR3 is CASSPVGHPTDTQYF. The CDR3 nucleotides are TGTGCCAGCAGCCCGGTGGGACACCCCACAGATACGCAGTATTTT.

The chain joins TRBV7-3 to TRBJ2-7; TRBD2 agrees at 12 bases. The V gene end was trimmed by 6 bases and the J gene end by 6 bases; junction bases not matched to a gene: 6. The germline V gene encodes CDR1 SGHTA and CDR2 FQGTGA. The length of the CDR3 is 14 residues. The CDR3 DNA is TGTGCCAGCAGGAAGACTAGCGGGAGTGGCGAGCAGTACTTC. Translated, it gives CASRKTSGSGEQYF.

The chain has TRBV5-1 and TRBJ2-5; no clear D. Germline values: CDR1 SGHRS, CDR2 YFSETQ. With 6 bases removed from V and 0 bases from J, the gap between germline ends came to 12 bases. This CDR3 spans 14 amino acids. CDR3 protein: CASKARFDQETQYF. The CDR3 region has the DNA TGCGCCAGCAAAGCGCGATTCGACCAAGAGACCCAGTACTTC.

The rearrangement links TRBV7-9 to TRBJ2-7, with 9 bases aligning to TRBD1. Germline V gene lookup returns CDR1 SEHNR and CDR2 FQNEAQ (reference sequence). This CDR3 has 15 amino acids. The J segment lost 5 bases and the V segment lost 1 base, leaving 6 bases of the junction unmatched. This CDR3 reads CASSLGGQGFDEQYF. The CDR3 bases are TGTGCCAGCAGCTTAGGGGGACAGGGATTCGACGAGCAGTACTTC.

This chain connects TRBV5-1 to TRBJ2-5, with 8 bases matching TRBD2. CDR3 length: 15 residues. Per the germline V gene, CDR1 is SGHRS and CDR2 is YFSETQ. Trimming at V came to 4 bases and at J to 4 bases, leaving 9 bases not matched to a gene. The CDR3 DNA reads TGCGCCAGCAGCCTCCGGGGGGGCTTTGTAGAGACCCAGTACTTC. Translating it yields CASSLRGGFVETQYF.

In the case of this clone: Germline and junction disagree at one end, which may indicate a read error. The V and J genes are TRBV30 and TRBJ2-7; D remains unclear. The CDR3 has 11 amino acids. Per the germline V gene, CDR1 is GTSNPN and CDR2 is SVGIG (reference sequence). The chain's CDR3 is CAWSVSFEQYF. In DNA, the CDR3 is TGTGCCTGGAGTGTCTCCTTCGAGCAGTACTTC.